These 22 T cell receptor beta chains were sequenced from one sample in a study of T cell repertoires in cytomegalovirus infection. From the reads, TCRdb called clonotypes with MiXCR, one entry per CDR3 protein. The data show some 350,000 distinct CDR3 sequences, roughly 18% seen once. The source material was PBMCs. These receptors were collected from a human donor in good health (CMV status not recorded). Some clones in this sample may be carry-over from other donors' samples.

This clonotype was found many times. The chain is built from TRBV7-2 and TRBJ2-3, with 7 bases fitting TRBD1. J lost 4 bases, V lost 5 bases, and 3 bases had no gene match. CDR3 length equals 13 residues. Germline CDR1 is SGHTA and CDR2 is FQGNSA. The CDR3 loop reads CASSLQGPDTQYF. The DNA of the CDR3 is TGTGCCAGCAGCCTACAGGGGCCAGATACGCAGTATTTT.

This clonotype showed up many times. The V gene is TRBV12-3 or TRBV12-4, the J gene TRBJ2-7, with a weak D call TRBD2 (6 bases). Trimming cost V 6 bases and J 6 bases, with 12 bases left between them. CDR3 length equals 12 residues. Written as DNA, the CDR3 is TGTGCCAGCAGCCTTGCGGGGCCCGAGCAGTACTTC. Translation: CASSLAGPEQYF.

The sample holds many counts of this clonotype. V usage is TRBV6-2 or TRBV6-3 and J usage is TRBJ1-4, with 7 nucleotides matching TRBD1. This CDR3 is built from 12 residues. V gave up 5 bases and J gave up 8 bases; unmatched junction bases: 2. Germline V lookup: CDR1 MNHEY, CDR2 SVGEGT. The CDR3 DNA sequence: TGTGCCAGCAGTCTGGACAGGGAAAAACTGTTTTTT. The encoded protein is CASSLDREKLFF.

The rearrangement links TRBV4-2 to TRBJ2-3, with D perhaps being TRBD1 or TRBD2 (5 bases each). Germline V lookup: CDR1 LGHNA, CDR2 YNFKEQ. The V gene lost 0 bases and the J gene lost 0 bases, with 10 bases spanning the gap. The CDR3 is made up of 16 amino acids. The DNA of the CDR3 is TGTGCCAGCAGCCAAGAGGGGGTCCCTAGCACAGATACGCAGTATTTT. As protein: CASSQEGVPSTDTQYF.

In its sample, this clonotype was seen many times. The chain has TRBV6-1 and TRBJ1-2, with D maybe TRBD1 (6 bases). V shed 6 bases and J shed 5 bases, with 13 bases lying between them. CDR3 length: 13 residues. Germline V gene lookup returns CDR1 MNHNS and CDR2 SASEGT. CDR3 loop: CASRPQGHYGYTF. Written as DNA, the CDR3 is TGTGCCAGCAGACCACAGGGTCATTATGGCTACACCTTC.

This clonotype was counted ten times or more. The gene calls are TRBV12-3 or TRBV12-4 and TRBJ1-3; D unclear. The CDR3 is 14 amino acids. V was trimmed by 6 bases and J by 1 base, leaving 10 bases between them. This chain's CDR3 is CASSPWRSGNTIYF. CDR3 sequence (DNA): TGTGCCAGCAGCCCGTGGAGGTCTGGAAACACCATATATTTT.

This clonotype has at least ten counts. The rearrangement uses TRBV12-3 or TRBV12-4 and TRBJ2-5; D is perhaps TRBD2 (5 bases). The CDR3 is made up of 16 amino acids. V shed 3 bases and J shed 1 base, with 15 bases lying between them. The CDR3 spells CASSFEGTDLQETQYF. The CDR3, as DNA: TGTGCCAGCAGTTTCGAGGGAACAGATCTCCAAGAGACCCAGTACTTC.

This clonotype was detected many times. The chain recombines TRBV27 with TRBJ1-2; D is ambiguous. The CDR3 contains 14 residues. Trimming removed 0 bases from V and 2 bases from J, with 7 bases in between. Per germline, CDR1 MNHEY and CDR2 SMNVEV (reference sequence). CDR3 nucleotides: TGTGCCAGCAGTTTATCCGACACGAACTATGGCTACACCTTC. Amino acids: CASSLSDTNYGYTF.

CDR3 coding DNA: TGTGCCAGCAGCCCACGGGAGGGGGCCCCCCCCGGGGAGCTGTTTTTT. Protein: CASSPREGAPPGELFF. V usage is TRBV7-2 and J usage is TRBJ2-2; a possible D gene is TRBD2 (8 bases). The germline gives CDR1 SGHTA, CDR2 FQGNSA. The V and J ends lost 5 bases and 6 bases respectively, with 19 bases between them. The CDR3 is made up of 16 amino acids. The complete variable domain, with remaining parts taken from reference TRBV7-2 and TRBJ2-2, reads GAGVSQSPSNKVTEKGKDVELRCDPISGHTALYWYRQSLGQGLEFLIYFQGNSAPDKSGLPSDRFSAERTGGSVSTLTIQRTQQEDSAVYLCASSPREGAPPGELFFGEGSRLTVL.

The V and J genes are TRBV19 and TRBJ2-2; 8 bases agree with TRBD1. This CDR3 contains 16 residues. Looked up from germline, CDR1 is LNHDA and CDR2 is SQIVND (reference sequence). Trimming cost V 5 bases and J 4 bases; bases outside gene matches: 9. CDR3 DNA sequence: TGTGCCAGTAGTTTCACCGGGACAGGTTCCACCGGGGAGCTGTTTTTT. Amino acid sequence: CASSFTGTGSTGELFF.

The rearrangement links TRBV2 to TRBJ2-7; tentatively, D is TRBD1 (5 bases). The CDR3 totals 14 residues. Deletions cut 2 bases from V and 0 bases from J, with 8 bases between. The germline V gene has CDR1 SNHLY and CDR2 FYNNEI. This CDR3 reads CASSEQGSSYEQYF. The CDR3 bases are TGTGCCAGCAGTGAACAGGGAAGCTCCTACGAGCAGTACTTC.

This clonotype came up many times. The chain couples TRBV6-2 or TRBV6-3 to TRBJ1-5; possible D gene TRBD1, 5 bases. The CDR3 loop spans 14 amino acids. Germline V gene data show CDR1 as MNHEY and CDR2 as SVGEGT. V was trimmed by 6 bases and J by 16 bases, leaving 25 bases between them. The CDR3 region has the DNA TGTGCCAGCAGACTAACCGGGACGGCTGCCTTGGGACATTTT. This sequence encodes CASRLTGTAALGHF.

This clonotype was detected only a few times. J is TRBJ2-5 and V is TRBV7-2, with 8 bases fitting TRBD2. J was trimmed by 5 bases and V by 6 bases; bases with no gene match: 5. Germline V gene sequence: CDR1 SGHTA, CDR2 FQGNSA. The CDR3 sequence is 13 residues long. This chain's CDR3 is CASRREAPETQYF. CDR3 nucleotide sequence: TGTGCCAGCAGGCGGGAGGCTCCTGAGACCCAGTACTTC.

V and J are TRBV19 and TRBJ2-7; 11 positions agree with TRBD2. The V and J ends lost 9 bases and 5 bases, in that order; junction bases with no gene match: 6. The CDR3 loop spans 13 amino acids. Looked up from germline, CDR1 is LNHDA and CDR2 is SQIVND (reference sequence). The CDR3 bases are TGTGCCAGCCAACTAGCGGGGGCTCACGAGCAGTACTTC. Protein: CASQLAGAHEQYF.

This clonotype was observed at least ten times. This chain connects TRBV7-2 to TRBJ1-1, with a weak D call TRBD1 (5 bases). The CDR3 runs 14 residues. Germline CDR1 SGHTA, CDR2 FQGNSA. V lost 2 bases and J lost 1, with 8 bases in between. The chain's CDR3 is CASSLLGENTEAFF. As DNA, the CDR3 is TGTGCCAGCAGCTTATTGGGGGAGAACACTGAAGCTTTCTTT.

Ten or more counts support this clonotype. The rearrangement joins TRBV28 to TRBJ2-1; 8 nucleotides match TRBD2. The CDR3 extends over 18 amino acids. The germline gives CDR1 MDHEN, CDR2 SYDVKM. The J segment lost 0 bases and the V segment lost 2 bases, leaving 9 bases of the junction unmatched. The CDR3 loop is CASSLLAGGPSSYNEQFF. The CDR3 DNA sequence: TGTGCCAGCAGTTTACTGGCGGGGGGACCCAGCTCCTACAATGAGCAGTTCTTC.

The V call is TRBV6-2 or TRBV6-3, the J call TRBJ2-7; 8 bases align to TRBD2. Germline CDR1 reads MNHEY; CDR2 reads SVGEGT. V dropped 4 bases and J dropped 3; count of bases not matched to a gene: 8. This CDR3 is built from 15 residues. For the CDR3, the DNA is TGTGCCAGCAGTTTCGAGCGGGGGCTAGGCTACGAGCAGTACTTC. Its translation: CASSFERGLGYEQYF.

This clonotype was found many times. This rearrangement joins TRBV7-8 to TRBJ2-5; 11 nucleotides align to TRBD2. V was clipped by 1 base and J by 1 base; unmatched bases: 5. The CDR3 runs 17 residues. The germline CDR1 and CDR2 sequences are SGHVS and FQNEAQ. Here the CDR3 DNA reads TGTGCCAGCAGCTTAGGACCTAGCGGGGGGCTCCAAGAGACCCAGTACTTC. Protein sequence: CASSLGPSGGLQETQYF.

The chain carries TRBV20-1 and TRBJ1-1; a weak D match, TRBD1 (6 bases). The CDR3 spans 15 residues. Germline V lookup: CDR1 DFQATT, CDR2 SNEGSKA (reference sequence). The V end was cut by 3 bases, the J end by 1 base, with 15 bases between. This CDR3 is CSASSLQGWNTEAFF. The CDR3 region has the DNA TGCAGTGCTAGTTCATTACAGGGATGGAACACTGAAGCTTTCTTT.

The chain combines TRBV12-3 or TRBV12-4 with TRBJ2-1, with D perhaps TRBD1 (6 bases). The V and J ends lost 5 bases and 2 bases respectively, with 13 bases between them. The CDR3 is 15 residues long. CDR3 bases: TGTGCCAGCAGTGTACAGGGTCGCCCCTACAATGAGCAGTTCTTC. This sequence encodes CASSVQGRPYNEQFF.

At least ten counts were recorded for this clonotype. This chain connects TRBV7-9 to TRBJ2-1, with unresolved D. Trimming cost V 0 bases and J 6 bases, with 3 bases left between them. Germline values: CDR1 SEHNR, CDR2 FQNEAQ (reference sequence). CDR3 length: 12 amino acids. This chain's CDR3 is CASSLASNEQFF. As DNA, the CDR3 is TGTGCCAGCAGCTTAGCGTCCAATGAGCAGTTCTTC.

This clonotype has at least ten counts. The chain has TRBV7-2 and TRBJ1-1; D is undetermined. The CDR3 spans 13 residues. Germline V gene sequence: CDR1 SGHTA, CDR2 FQGNSA. Trimming pared 5 bases from V and 2 bases from J, leaving 9 bases between. The chain's CDR3 is CASSQHRNTEAFF. In nucleotides, the CDR3 is TGTGCCAGCAGCCAACACCGAAACACTGAAGCTTTCTTT. Using reference TRBV7-2 and TRBJ1-1 for the parts outside the CDR3, the full variable domain is GAGVSQSPSNKVTEKGKDVELRCDPISGHTALYWYRQSLGQGLEFLIYFQGNSAPDKSGLPSDRFSAERTGGSVSTLTIQRTQQEDSAVYLCASSQHRNTEAFFGQGTRLTVV.